The 30 T cell receptor beta chains below were found in one sample sequenced in a study of radiation and T cells in renal cell carcinoma. This sample's time point: blood 4 weeks post-SBRT, at nephrectomy. Treatment defined: 15 Gy SBRT to primary tumor, nephrectomy 4 weeks later. Produced via immunoSEQ multiplex PCR; TCRdb's table is partial and in-frame only. The sample has approximately 86,000 clones, around four fifths seen once. This specimen consisted of blood, obtained from a patient whose treatment included radiotherapy and nephrectomy. These receptor sequences come from a man in his fifties with renal cell carcinoma.

The rearrangement links TRBV4-1 to TRBJ2-2; no firm D call. CDR1 and CDR2 from the germline V gene are MGHRA and YSYEKL. This CDR3 contains 14 residues. V lost 3 bases and J 10 bases, leaving 15 bases between the germline ends. Here the CDR3 DNA reads TGCGCCAGCAGCCAGGGCCCACGGAGTGAGGAGCTGTTTTTT. This gives the protein CASSQGPRSEELFF.

J is TRBJ1-4 and V is TRBV10-3; no firm D call. Trimming shortened V by 2 bases and J by 0 bases, and 7 bases separated the two germline ends. The CDR3 extends over 15 amino acids. The germline V gene has CDR1 ENHRY and CDR2 SYGVKD. CDR3 region: CAISEAKATNEKLFF. CDR3 in DNA: TGTGCCATCAGTGAGGCGAAGGCAACTAATGAAAAACTGTTTTTT.

The J gene is TRBJ1-5, the V gene TRBV2; D call uncertain. Looked up from germline, CDR1 is SNHLY and CDR2 is FYNNEI. The CDR3 is 13 amino acids. V was cut by 8 bases and J by 3 bases, with 11 bases left in between. The CDR3 is CASGLENNQPQHF. In DNA form, the CDR3 reads TGTGCCAGCGGTCTTGAAAACAATCAGCCCCAGCATTTT.

The rearrangement links TRBV6-6 to TRBJ2-2; D remains unclear. Germline V gene sequence: CDR1 MNHNY, CDR2 SVGAGI (reference sequence). V was pared by 4 bases and J by 7 bases, with 10 bases between. The CDR3 length is 13 residues. CDR3 region: CASSLSDGGELFF. The CDR3 DNA follows: TGTGCCAGCAGTTTGTCTGATGGCGGGGAGCTGTTTTTT.

V and J are TRBV19 and TRBJ1-2, with D tentatively TRBD1 (6 bases). Germline V gene sequence: CDR1 LNHDA, CDR2 SQIVND (reference sequence). V was clipped by 7 bases and J by 4 bases, with 19 bases between them. The CDR3 runs 15 residues. DNA of the CDR3: TGTGCCAGTACCAGAACAGGGTTCAACGGCTATGGCTACACCTTC. It yields the protein CASTRTGFNGYGYTF.

The J gene is TRBJ1-4, the V gene TRBV19, with D unresolved. CDR1 and CDR2 (germline): LNHDA, SQIVND (reference sequence). The CDR3 consists of 15 residues. V was shortened by 5 bases and J by 0 bases, with 10 bases between the two germline ends. This CDR3 reads CASSGSSATNEKLFF. CDR3 DNA: TGTGCCAGTAGTGGATCTAGTGCAACTAATGAAAAACTGTTTTTT.

The J gene is TRBJ2-2, the V gene TRBV19, with D possibly being TRBD2 (7 bases). This CDR3 has 14 amino acids. Deletions cut 3 bases from V and 10 bases from J, with 15 bases between. Looked up from germline, CDR1 is LNHDA and CDR2 is SQIVND (reference sequence). CDR3 nucleotides: TGTGCCAGTAGTATCGCGGGGCGGGGGCCGGAGCTGTTTTTT. Translation: CASSIAGRGPELFF.

This chain links TRBV19 with TRBJ2-2; tentative D call: TRBD2 (6 bases). Between the trimmed V and J ends, which lost 5 bases and 0 bases, there was a span of 16 bases. This CDR3 has 17 amino acids. Germline CDR1 LNHDA, CDR2 SQIVND (reference sequence). CDR3 residues: CASSPRLGGANTGELFF. CDR3 nucleotides: TGTGCCAGTAGTCCTCGTCTAGGCGGGGCGAACACCGGGGAGCTGTTTTTT.

The chain joins TRBV6-1 to TRBJ1-5; D gene ambiguous. V was cut by 10 bases and J by 2 bases, with 12 bases left in between. Germline V lookup: CDR1 MNHNS, CDR2 SASEGT. The CDR3 is made up of 13 amino acids. The CDR3 reads CATIPRGNQPQHF. The CDR3 DNA reads as TGTGCCACTATCCCAAGAGGCAATCAGCCCCAGCATTTT.

This clone occurred a few times. The chain joins TRBV7-2 to TRBJ1-6; tentatively, D is TRBD1 (5 bases). V dropped 5 bases and J dropped 10 bases, with 15 bases sitting between them. This CDR3 has 14 amino acids. Germline-derived CDR1 and CDR2 are SGHTA and FQGNSA. The CDR3 loop is CASSPQNRDSPLHF. CDR3 coding DNA: TGTGCCAGCAGCCCACAGAACCGGGACTCACCCCTCCACTTT.

The chain has TRBV18 and TRBJ2-6; D might be TRBD2 (5 bases). The CDR3 runs 16 residues. Between the trimmed V and J ends, which lost 2 bases and 1 base, there was a span of 9 bases. From germline, CDR1 is KGHSH and CDR2 LQKENI. DNA for the CDR3: TGTGCCAGCTCACCAATTAGGACTTCTGGGGCCAACGTCCTGACTTTC. Its translation: CASSPIRTSGANVLTF.

V gene TRBV19 combines with J gene TRBJ1-5; 10 bases match TRBD1. The CDR3 spans 15 residues. CDR1 and CDR2 from the germline V gene are LNHDA and SQIVND (reference sequence). V lost 2 bases to trimming and J lost 5 bases; unmatched junction nucleotides: 3. CDR3 bases: TGTGCCAGTAGTATAAGGGACAGGGGCGATCAGCCCCAGCATTTT. Its protein product is CASSIRDRGDQPQHF. Looking up the rest from reference TRBV19 and TRBJ1-5 gives the full variable domain: DGGITQSPKYLFRKEGQNVTLSCEQNLNHDAMYWYRQDPGQGLRLIYYSQIVNDFQKGDIAEGYSVSREKKESFPLTVTSAQKNPTAFYLCASSIRDRGDQPQHFGDGTRLSIL.

This chain links TRBV6-6 with TRBJ1-4, with 8 nucleotides matching TRBD1. The CDR3 has 14 amino acids. The V and J ends lost 6 bases and 8 bases, in that order; junction bases with no gene match: 8. The germline V gene has CDR1 MNHNY and CDR2 SVGAGI (reference sequence). CDR3 nucleotide sequence: TGTGCCAGCAGCCTGGACAGGGCTAGCGAAAAACTGTTTTTT. Protein sequence: CASSLDRASEKLFF.

The chain is built from TRBV9 and TRBJ2-3, with 8 nucleotides matching TRBD2. The CDR3 is 18 residues long. Germline-derived CDR1 and CDR2 are SGDLS and YYNGEE. Trimming at V came to 3 bases and at J to 3 bases, leaving 15 bases not matched to a gene. The CDR3 DNA reads TGTGCCAGCAGCGAAATAGCGGGGTGGCCCCAACCTACAGATACGCAGTATTTT. This codes for CASSEIAGWPQPTDTQYF. The full variable domain, in which reference TRBV9 and TRBJ2-3 provide the parts outside the CDR3, is DSGVTQTPKHLITATGQRVTLRCSPRSGDLSVYWYQQSLDQGLQFLIQYYNGEERAKGNILERFSAQQFPDLHSELNLSSLELGDSALYFCASSEIAGWPQPTDTQYFGPGTRLTVL.

The J gene is TRBJ2-1, the V gene TRBV7-2; D possibly uses TRBD1 or TRBD2 (6 bases each). The germline V gene encodes CDR1 SGHTA and CDR2 FQGNSA. The CDR3 runs 15 residues. V dropped 0 bases and J dropped 3 bases, with 9 bases sitting between them. The CDR3 loop reads CASSLAGGHYNEQFF. CDR3 bases: TGTGCCAGCAGCTTAGCGGGGGGCCACTACAATGAGCAGTTCTTC. The whole variable domain, remainder taken from reference TRBV7-2 and TRBJ2-1, is GAGVSQSPSNKVTEKGKDVELRCDPISGHTALYWYRQSLGQGLEFLIYFQGNSAPDKSGLPSDRFSAERTGGSVSTLTIQRTQQEDSAVYLCASSLAGGHYNEQFFGPGTRLTVL.

V gene TRBV30 combines with J gene TRBJ2-5; D is uncertain. CDR1 and CDR2 from the germline V gene are GTSNPN and SVGIG (reference sequence). V lost 1 base and J 3 bases, leaving 6 bases between the germline ends. This CDR3 is 12 amino acids long. The CDR3 reads CAWSDWKETQYF. Here the CDR3 DNA reads TGTGCCTGGAGTGACTGGAAAGAGACCCAGTACTTC. The complete variable domain, with remaining parts taken from reference TRBV30 and TRBJ2-5, reads SQTIHQWPATLVQPVGSPLSLECTVEGTSNPNLYWYRQAAGRGLQLLFYSVGIGQISSEVPQNLSASRPQDRQFILSSKKLLLSDSGFYLCAWSDWKETQYFGPGTRLLVL.

V and J are TRBV5-4 and TRBJ2-7; 8 nucleotides line up with TRBD2. From germline, CDR1 is SGHNT and CDR2 YYREEE (reference sequence). The trim removed 3 bases at V and 3 bases at J, leaving 5 bases unmatched. The CDR3 extends over 14 amino acids. The DNA for the CDR3 is TGTGCCAGCAGCTCTGGCGGGGGGTTCTACGAGCAGTACTTC. This translates into CASSSGGGFYEQYF.

The chain employs TRBV21-1 and TRBJ2-5; the table names TRBD1, a call not compared with the DNA. TRBV21-1 is a pseudogene locus. The CDR3 totals 15 residues. CDR3 region: CASSKEGDSQETQYF. The CDR3 DNA is TGTGCCAGCAGCAAAGAGGGGGACAGTCAAGAGACCCAGTACTTC.

This clone was seen more than once but under ten times. The chain employs TRBV29-1 and TRBJ2-1; D possibly corresponds to TRBD2 (6 bases). The germline gives CDR1 SQVTM, CDR2 ANQGSEA. Trimming pared 7 bases from V and 4 bases from J, leaving 17 bases between. The CDR3 is 14 residues long. The DNA for the CDR3 is TGCAGCGGCCCGGTCGGGGGTTCATACAATGAGCAGTTCTTC. Translation gives CSGPVGGSYNEQFF.

The V and J genes are TRBV6-5 and TRBJ1-2; D not certain. V was cut by 2 bases and J by 2 bases, with 6 bases left in between. The CDR3 is made up of 13 amino acids. Germline values: CDR1 MNHEY, CDR2 SVGAGI. DNA for the CDR3: TGTGCCAGCAGTTACGGGCGGAACTATGGCTACACCTTC. Protein sequence: CASSYGRNYGYTF.

Points on this clone: At one boundary the junction diverges from the germline segment, which might be a read error. V usage is TRBV7-7 and J usage is TRBJ2-7; D unresolved. CDR1 is SSHAT, CDR2 FNYEAQ, per germline (reference sequence). The CDR3 runs 12 residues. The CDR3 spells CASSQRGYEQYF. CDR3 in DNA: TGTGCTAGCAGCCAGAGAGGCTACGAGCAGTACTTC.

This sequence joins TRBV29-1 and TRBJ2-1, with 8 bases lining up with TRBD1. CDR1 is SQVTM, CDR2 ANQGSEA, per germline. The CDR3 totals 14 residues. Losses at the gene ends were 2 bases for V and 6 bases for J; bases not matched to a gene: 6. CDR3 amino acids: CSVEKGTGLNEQFF. As DNA, the CDR3 is TGCAGCGTTGAAAAAGGGACAGGCCTCAATGAGCAGTTCTTC.

This clone was found a few times. V gene TRBV7-2 combines with J gene TRBJ2-3; 10 positions match TRBD2. After removal of 4 bases from V and 5 bases from J, the junction contained 6 bases not matched to a gene. Germline V gene lookup returns CDR1 SGHTA and CDR2 FQGNSA. The CDR3 is made up of 15 amino acids. The CDR3 protein is CASSSTTSGIDTQYF. CDR3 bases: TGTGCCAGCAGCTCTACTACTAGCGGGATAGATACGCAGTATTTT. The full variable domain, with the rest looked up from reference TRBV7-2 and TRBJ2-3, is GAGVSQSPSNKVTEKGKDVELRCDPISGHTALYWYRQSLGQGLEFLIYFQGNSAPDKSGLPSDRFSAERTGGSVSTLTIQRTQQEDSAVYLCASSSTTSGIDTQYFGPGTRLTVL.

This clone was counted between two and nine times. In the same sample, other DNA sequences code for this CDR3. J is TRBJ1-1 and V is TRBV20-1, with no clear D. CDR1 DFQATT and CDR2 SNEGSKA come from the germline V gene (reference sequence). The CDR3 is 11 amino acids. V lost 3 bases, J lost 0 bases, and 2 bases lay in between. The CDR3 here is CSARVNTEAFF. CDR3 nucleotides: TGCAGTGCTAGGGTGAACACTGAAGCTTTCTTT.

V is TRBV28 and J is TRBJ1-5, with a weak D call TRBD1 (6 bases). The germline V gene has CDR1 MDHEN and CDR2 SYDVKM. V dropped 5 bases and J dropped 8 bases, with 13 bases sitting between them. This CDR3 is built from 13 residues. The CDR3 reads CASSREGQKPQHF. CDR3 bases: TGTGCCAGCAGTCGAGAGGGACAAAAGCCCCAGCATTTT.

The rearrangement joins TRBV5-4 to TRBJ1-2, with D maybe TRBD1 (6 bases). V was shortened by 2 bases and J by 4 bases, with 18 bases between the two germline ends. Germline-derived CDR1 and CDR2 are SGHNT and YYREEE (reference sequence). This CDR3 region has 16 residues. The CDR3 loop is CASSLGQRESLYGYTF. CDR3 sequence (DNA): TGTGCCAGCAGCTTAGGACAGAGAGAGTCCCTCTATGGCTACACCTTC.

This chain uses TRBV4-1 with TRBJ2-7, with D perhaps matching TRBD1 (5 bases). Germline V gene data show CDR1 as MGHRA and CDR2 as YSYEKL. With 1 base removed from V and 4 bases from J, the gap between germline ends came to 14 bases. The CDR3 spans 15 residues. Here the CDR3 reads CASSQVSQGFYEQYF. Here the CDR3 DNA reads TGCGCCAGCAGCCAAGTGTCTCAGGGTTTTTACGAGCAGTACTTC.

The chain employs TRBV2 and TRBJ1-1; D might be TRBD1 (6 bases). This CDR3 is 14 amino acids long. Germline loops: CDR1 SNHLY, CDR2 FYNNEI. Trimming pared 7 bases from V and 3 bases from J, leaving 15 bases between. Here the CDR3 reads CASTSQGRDTEAFF. CDR3 in DNA: TGTGCCAGCACCTCACAGGGAAGAGACACTGAAGCTTTCTTT.

This clone was seen only a few times. This chain links TRBV6-1 with TRBJ1-2; 12 nucleotides agree with TRBD1. Germline V gene lookup returns CDR1 MNHNS and CDR2 SASEGT. V lost 8 bases and J lost 2; bases outside the gene matches: 6. This CDR3 is 15 amino acids long. The CDR3: CASVPGQGANYGYTF. For the CDR3, the DNA is TGTGCCAGCGTCCCGGGACAGGGGGCGAACTATGGCTACACCTTC.

The chain carries TRBV11-2 and TRBJ2-7; 7 nucleotides line up with TRBD1. Germline V gives CDR1 SGHAT, CDR2 FQNNGV. This CDR3 spans 13 amino acids. The V and J ends lost 3 bases and 5 bases, in that order; junction bases with no gene match: 4. The chain's CDR3 is CASSFAGTDEQYF. The CDR3 bases are TGTGCCAGCAGCTTCGCCGGGACAGACGAGCAGTACTTC.